The table lists the clone carrying this TCR beta chain with many counts. This sample is drawn from a study of early T cells in non-severe SARS-CoV-2 infection. TCRdb re-derived calls from the 5' RACE reads in MiXCR, one entry per CDR3 protein. The repertoire holds tens of thousands of distinct CDR3 sequences, with approximately 9.3% as singletons. CDR1 and CDR2 (germline): LGHDT, YNNKEL (reference sequence). This CDR3 region has 17 residues. Trimming took 4 bases from V and 10 from J; bases not matched to a gene: 12. The V and J genes are TRBV3-1 and TRBJ2-1, with TRBD2 matching over 14 bases. The sequence derives from an adult who was a healthcare worker with PCR-confirmed SARS-CoV-2 infection or an uninfected control (not recorded which). Sequenced input: whole blood. CDR3 region: CASSPTSGTSGSVEQFF. Here the CDR3 DNA reads TGTGCCAGCAGCCCTACTTCCGGGACTAGCGGGAGTGTAGAGCAGTTCTTC.